A single sample gave rise to the 24 T cell receptor beta chains below, sequenced in a study of blood T cell repertoires in COVID-19. The repertoire was sequenced with immunoSEQ multiplex PCR; TCRdb's copy has only in-frame clones and lacks some. The sample shows over 200,000 clones, 80% to 85% of them seen only once. The material sequenced was peripheral blood. These receptors were taken from a human donor in a cohort sampled during active COVID-19.

This clone was seen a handful of times. The CDR3: CASSLVLEDTQYF. The CDR3 DNA follows: TGTGCCAGCAGCTTAGTTCTAGAGGATACGCAGTATTTT. J is TRBJ2-3 and V is TRBV7-3; D unresolved. This CDR3 contains 13 residues. Trimming removed 2 bases at V and 6 bases at J, with 9 bases between. The germline gives CDR1 SGHTA, CDR2 FQGTGA.

V usage is TRBV30 and J usage is TRBJ2-5; TRBD2 agrees at 8 bases. The CDR3 has 15 amino acids. Per the germline V gene, CDR1 is GTSNPN and CDR2 is SVGIG (reference sequence). The J segment lost 2 bases and the V segment lost 5 bases, leaving 10 bases of the junction unmatched. The CDR3 DNA follows: TGTGCCTGGGCCCTTAGCGGGAATCGACAAGAGACCCAGTACTTC. It encodes CAWALSGNRQETQYF.

The CDR3, as DNA: TGTGCCAGCAGTCACCCCACTAGCGGGAGGGTTCTCTCTGGGGCCAACGTCCTGACTTTC. It yields the protein CASSHPTSGRVLSGANVLTF. The genes are TRBV6-2 or TRBV6-3 and TRBJ2-6, with 13 bases lining up with TRBD2. This CDR3 region has 20 residues. Losses at the gene ends were 5 bases for V and 0 bases for J; bases not matched to a gene: 10. Germline CDR1 MNHEY, CDR2 SVGEGT.

This rearrangement joins TRBV9 to TRBJ2-1; 11 nucleotides agree with TRBD2. V dropped 0 bases and J dropped 5; count of bases not matched to a gene: 7. The CDR3 is made up of 17 amino acids. In germline, CDR1 is SGDLS, CDR2 YYNGEE. The chain's CDR3 is CASSVDSGGVLDNEQFF. The CDR3 nucleotides are TGTGCCAGCAGCGTAGATAGCGGGGGGGTCTTGGACAATGAGCAGTTCTTC.

The rearrangement joins TRBV20-1 to TRBJ2-7; D remains unclear. CDR1 is DFQATT, CDR2 SNEGSKA, per germline (reference sequence). This CDR3 region has 11 residues. Trimming cost V 4 bases and J 3 bases, with 7 bases left between them. The CDR3 reads CSATAYYEQYF. The CDR3 coding sequence is TGCAGTGCTACCGCCTACTACGAGCAGTACTTC.

This chain links TRBV6-5 with TRBJ2-1; 11 bases fit TRBD1. Germline CDR1 reads MNHEY; CDR2 reads SVGAGI. J gave up 15 bases and V 2 bases, and 3 bases lay outside the gene matches. The CDR3 loop spans 12 amino acids. The CDR3 region is CASSYGTGGLFF. Written as DNA, the CDR3 is TGTGCCAGCAGTTACGGGACAGGGGGATTGTTCTTC.

This rearrangement joins TRBV19 to TRBJ2-7; 9 nucleotides agree with TRBD1. Trimming at V came to 3 bases and at J to 1 base, leaving 4 bases not matched to a gene. In germline, CDR1 is LNHDA, CDR2 SQIVND (reference sequence). The CDR3 has 15 amino acids. CDR3 coding DNA: TGTGCCAGTAGTATCGGGGACAGGGTATCCTACGAGCAGTACTTC. Protein product: CASSIGDRVSYEQYF.

In this sample, this clone turned up once. The chain couples TRBV28 to TRBJ2-7; possible D gene TRBD1, 5 bases. In germline, CDR1 is MDHEN, CDR2 SYDVKM. The CDR3 spans 13 residues. Trimming left V 1 base short and J 5 bases short, with 9 bases between. The CDR3 sequence: CASSLSGYDEQYF. In DNA form, the CDR3 reads TGTGCCAGCAGTTTATCAGGGTACGACGAGCAGTACTTC.

This CDR3 is CASSPRSSGEQYF. The CDR3 region has the DNA TGTGCCAGCAGTCCACGGTCCTCGGGGGAGCAGTACTTC. The chain joins TRBV27 to TRBJ2-7, with D maybe TRBD2 (5 bases). V was shortened by 5 bases and J by 7 bases, with 15 bases between the two germline ends. In germline, CDR1 is MNHEY, CDR2 SMNVEV (reference sequence). The CDR3 consists of 13 residues.

V usage is TRBV3-1 (or the pseudogene TRBV3-2) and J usage is TRBJ1-4; D perhaps matches TRBD1 (6 bases). V was clipped by 0 bases and J by 3 bases, with 8 bases between them. This CDR3 has 15 residues. The germline V gene encodes CDR1 LGHDT and CDR2 YNNKEL (reference sequence). The CDR3 sequence is CASSQDGGPNEKLFF. CDR3 DNA: TGTGCCAGCAGCCAAGATGGGGGCCCTAATGAAAAACTGTTTTTT.

The gene calls are TRBV27 and TRBJ1-5; D gene unclear. Germline CDR1 is MNHEY and CDR2 is SMNVEV (reference sequence). Trimming stripped 3 bases from V and 5 bases from J, with 8 bases between. The length of the CDR3 is 13 residues. Written as DNA, the CDR3 is TGTGCCAGCAGTTTCGCCGGGGATCAGCCCCAGCATTTT. It is translated as CASSFAGDQPQHF.

The chain couples TRBV4-1 to TRBJ1-1; 9 bases align to TRBD1. J lost 4 bases, V lost 5 bases, and 11 bases had no gene match. Germline V gene data show CDR1 as MGHRA and CDR2 as YSYEKL. The CDR3 contains 16 residues. The CDR3 spells CASSLRGTGSGTEAFF. CDR3 nucleotides: TGCGCCAGCAGCTTAAGGGGGACAGGGAGCGGCACTGAAGCTTTCTTT.

This chain connects TRBV7-2 to TRBJ1-4; 7 bases are shared with TRBD1. Trimming at V came to 2 bases and at J to 4 bases, leaving 4 bases not matched to a gene. CDR3 length equals 15 residues. The germline V gene encodes CDR1 SGHTA and CDR2 FQGNSA. The CDR3 reads CASSLRQGSNEKLFF. CDR3 sequence (DNA): TGTGCCAGCAGCTTAAGACAGGGAAGTAATGAAAAACTGTTTTTT.

This clone came up a few times. The chain employs TRBV30 and TRBJ2-7, with D possibly TRBD2 on 6 matching bases. Trimming stripped 3 bases from V and 0 bases from J, with 15 bases between. The V gene's germline CDR1 is GTSNPN and CDR2 SVGIG (reference sequence). The CDR3 totals 15 residues. CDR3 sequence reads: CAWRWAGPLSYEQYF. For the CDR3, the DNA is TGTGCCTGGAGATGGGCGGGACCACTCTCCTACGAGCAGTACTTC.

This chain joins TRBV11-3 and TRBJ2-7; D is possibly TRBD2 (6 bases). V was shortened by 3 bases and J by 3 bases, with 15 bases between the two germline ends. Germline loops: CDR1 SGHNT, CDR2 YENEEA. This CDR3 comprises 15 residues. The CDR3 DNA is TGTGCCAGCAGCTTGTCTAGCGCAGATCTCTACGAGCAGTACTTC. Translation: CASSLSSADLYEQYF. Complete variable domain (other parts from reference TRBV11-3 and TRBJ2-7): EAGVVQSPRYKIIEKKQPVAFWCNPISGHNTLYWYLQNLGQGPELLIRYENEEAVDDSQLPKDRFSAERLKGVDSTLKIQPAELGDSAVYLCASSLSSADLYEQYFGPGTRLTVT.

The chain uses TRBV7-2 and TRBJ2-7, with 9 bases aligning to TRBD1. V shed 4 bases, J shed 7 bases, and the junction held 17 bases outside the gene matches. The CDR3 sequence is 17 residues long. CDR1 is SGHTA, CDR2 FQGNSA, per germline. The CDR3 is CASSYDTLRDRAREQYF. DNA for the CDR3: TGTGCCAGCAGCTACGACACCCTCCGGGACAGGGCAAGGGAGCAGTACTTC.

This clone was counted a single time. The V gene is TRBV24-1, the J gene TRBJ2-7; 8 bases line up with TRBD1. The germline V gene encodes CDR1 KGHDR and CDR2 SFDVKD. J was trimmed by 2 bases and V by 4 bases; bases with no gene match: 6. The CDR3 contains 15 residues. CDR3 in amino acids: CATSDGTGDPYEQYF. The CDR3 coding sequence is TGTGCCACCAGTGACGGGACAGGAGACCCCTACGAGCAGTACTTC.

The chain has TRBV6-2 or TRBV6-3 and TRBJ1-1; D is undetermined. V was trimmed by 1 base and J by 1 base, leaving 13 bases between them. Germline V gene sequence: CDR1 MNHEY, CDR2 SVGEGT. The CDR3 loop spans 16 amino acids. The CDR3 DNA reads as TGTGCCAGCAGTTACTTATCCCTAGTAGAGAACACTGAAGCTTTCTTT. This gives the protein CASSYLSLVENTEAFF.

V usage is TRBV28 and J usage is TRBJ2-7; TRBD2 matches at 8 bases. The J segment lost 3 bases and the V segment lost 6 bases, leaving 10 bases of the junction unmatched. The CDR3 sequence is 15 residues long. CDR1 and CDR2 (germline): MDHEN, SYDVKM. The CDR3 loop is CASRQLSGSIYEQYF. The CDR3 bases are TGTGCCAGCAGGCAATTAAGCGGGAGTATCTACGAGCAGTACTTC.

This rearrangement joins TRBV19 to TRBJ1-2, with D unresolved. This CDR3 region has 13 residues. The V gene's germline CDR1 is LNHDA and CDR2 SQIVND (reference sequence). DNA for the CDR3: TGTGCTACAGTAGAGGGAGGGAACTATGGCTACACCTTC. Protein: CATVEGGNYGYTF.

The V and J genes are TRBV15 and TRBJ1-2; a weak D match, TRBD1 (5 bases). The V end lost 5 bases, the J end lost 4 bases, and 17 bases lay between the germline ends. The CDR3 has 15 residues. The germline V gene encodes CDR1 LNHNV and CDR2 YYDKDF (reference sequence). CDR3 in amino acids: CATSGSRVSLYGYTF. For the CDR3, the DNA is TGTGCCACCAGCGGCAGCAGGGTCTCGCTCTATGGCTACACCTTC.

The CDR3 DNA reads as TGCAGCGTTGAAAGGGGGACAGGGGGGCACTACGAGCAGTACTTC. This translates into CSVERGTGGHYEQYF. The V and J genes are TRBV29-1 and TRBJ2-7, with 11 bases fitting TRBD1. Germline V gives CDR1 SQVTM, CDR2 ANQGSEA. The length of the CDR3 is 15 residues. The junction had 6 bases not matched to a gene; V was cut back by 2 bases and J by 3 bases.

This CDR3 reads CASSIHRGSEYF. The DNA for the CDR3 is TGTGCCAGTAGTATCCACAGGGGATCGGAGTACTTC. This chain links TRBV19 with TRBJ2-7; 7 bases map to TRBD1. Germline lookup yields CDR1 LNHDA and CDR2 SQIVND (reference sequence). The CDR3 has 12 residues. J was trimmed by 11 bases and V by 3 bases; bases with no gene match: 7.

The chain has TRBV29-1 and TRBJ2-1, with D possibly matching TRBD2 (5 bases). V lost 5 bases and J 2 bases, leaving 10 bases between the germline ends. This CDR3 spans 13 amino acids. Germline V gives CDR1 SQVTM, CDR2 ANQGSEA. The CDR3 loop reads CSVLSEAYNEQFF. The CDR3 DNA is TGCAGCGTTCTTAGCGAGGCCTACAATGAGCAGTTCTTC.